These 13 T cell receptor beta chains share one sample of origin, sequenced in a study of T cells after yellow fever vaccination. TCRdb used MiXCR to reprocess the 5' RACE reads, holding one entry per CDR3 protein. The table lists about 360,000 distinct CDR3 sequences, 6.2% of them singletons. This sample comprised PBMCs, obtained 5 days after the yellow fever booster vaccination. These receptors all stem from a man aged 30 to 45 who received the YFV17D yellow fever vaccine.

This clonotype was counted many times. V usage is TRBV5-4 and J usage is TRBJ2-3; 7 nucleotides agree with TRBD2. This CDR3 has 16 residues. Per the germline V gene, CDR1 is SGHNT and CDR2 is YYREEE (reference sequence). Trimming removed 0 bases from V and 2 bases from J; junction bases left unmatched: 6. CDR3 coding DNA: TGTGCCAGCAGCTTGGGTGGGGACTACCTCACAGATACGCAGTATTTT. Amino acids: CASSLGGDYLTDTQYF.

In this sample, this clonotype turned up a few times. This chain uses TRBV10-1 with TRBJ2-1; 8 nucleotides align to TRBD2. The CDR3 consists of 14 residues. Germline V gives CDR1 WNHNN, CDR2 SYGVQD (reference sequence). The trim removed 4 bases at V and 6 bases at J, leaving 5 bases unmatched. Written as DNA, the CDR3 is TGCGCCAGCAGTGCAACTAGCGGCTTCAATGAGCAGTTCTTC. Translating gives CASSATSGFNEQFF.

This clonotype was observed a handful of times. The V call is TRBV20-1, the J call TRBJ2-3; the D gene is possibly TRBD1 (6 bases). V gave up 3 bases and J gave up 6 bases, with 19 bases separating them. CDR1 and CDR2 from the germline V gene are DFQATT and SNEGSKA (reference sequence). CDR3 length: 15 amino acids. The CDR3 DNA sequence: TGCAGTGCTAGCCGTGGACCCCCTCAGGGGGATACGCAGTATTTT. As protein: CSASRGPPQGDTQYF.

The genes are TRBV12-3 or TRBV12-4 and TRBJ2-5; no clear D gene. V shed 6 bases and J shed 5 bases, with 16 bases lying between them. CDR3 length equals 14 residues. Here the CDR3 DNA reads TGTGCCAGCAGCCCGTCTCGGGTGGGTGAGACCCAGTACTTC. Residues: CASSPSRVGETQYF.

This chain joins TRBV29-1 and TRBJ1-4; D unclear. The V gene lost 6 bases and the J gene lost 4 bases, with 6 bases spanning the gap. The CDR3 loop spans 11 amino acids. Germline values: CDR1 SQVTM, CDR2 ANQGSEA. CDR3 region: CSVSYNEKLFF. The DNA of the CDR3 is TGCAGCGTATCGTATAATGAAAAACTGTTTTTT.

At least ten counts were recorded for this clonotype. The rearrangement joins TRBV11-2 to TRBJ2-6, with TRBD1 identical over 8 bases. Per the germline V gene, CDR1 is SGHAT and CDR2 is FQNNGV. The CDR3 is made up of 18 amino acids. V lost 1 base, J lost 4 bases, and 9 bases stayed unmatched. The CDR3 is CASSLGGQGGPGANVLTF. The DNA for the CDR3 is TGTGCCAGCAGCTTAGGTGGACAGGGTGGACCGGGGGCCAACGTCCTGACTTTC.

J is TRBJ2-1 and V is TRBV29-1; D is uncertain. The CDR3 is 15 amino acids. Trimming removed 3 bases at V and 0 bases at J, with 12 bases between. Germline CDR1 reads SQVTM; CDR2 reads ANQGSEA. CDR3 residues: CSVDGGRSSYNEQFF. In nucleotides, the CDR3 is TGCAGCGTTGATGGTGGCCGGAGCTCCTACAATGAGCAGTTCTTC.

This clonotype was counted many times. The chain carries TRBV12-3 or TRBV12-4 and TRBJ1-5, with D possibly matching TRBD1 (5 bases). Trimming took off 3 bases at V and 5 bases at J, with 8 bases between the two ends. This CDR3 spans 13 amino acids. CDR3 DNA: TGTGCCAGCAGTTTGACAGAAGATCAGCCCCAGCATTTT. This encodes CASSLTEDQPQHF.

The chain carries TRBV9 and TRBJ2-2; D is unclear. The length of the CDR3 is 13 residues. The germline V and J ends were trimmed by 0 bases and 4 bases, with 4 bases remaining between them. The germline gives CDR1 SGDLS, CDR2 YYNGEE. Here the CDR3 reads CASSVDPTGELFF. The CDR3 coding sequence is TGTGCCAGCAGCGTAGACCCCACCGGGGAGCTGTTTTTT.

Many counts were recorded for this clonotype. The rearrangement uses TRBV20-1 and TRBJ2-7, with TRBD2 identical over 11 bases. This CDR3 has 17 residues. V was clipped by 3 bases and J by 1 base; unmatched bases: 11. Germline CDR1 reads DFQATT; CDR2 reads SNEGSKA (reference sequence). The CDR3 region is CSARATPGLAASYEQYF. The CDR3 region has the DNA TGCAGTGCTAGGGCTACCCCGGGACTAGCGGCATCCTACGAGCAGTACTTC.

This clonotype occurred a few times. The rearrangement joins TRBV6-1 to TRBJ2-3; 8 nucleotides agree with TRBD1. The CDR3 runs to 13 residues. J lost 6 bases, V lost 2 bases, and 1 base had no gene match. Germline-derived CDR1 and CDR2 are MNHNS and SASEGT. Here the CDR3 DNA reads TGTGCCAGCAGTGAACAGGGGGCGGATACGCAGTATTTT. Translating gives CASSEQGADTQYF.

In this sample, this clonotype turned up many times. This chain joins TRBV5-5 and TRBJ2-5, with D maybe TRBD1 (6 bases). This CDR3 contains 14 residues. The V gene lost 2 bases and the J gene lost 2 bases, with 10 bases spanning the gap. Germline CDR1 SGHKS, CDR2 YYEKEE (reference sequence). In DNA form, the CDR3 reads TGTGCCAGCAGCTTAATAGGACAGCAAGAGACCCAGTACTTC. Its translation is CASSLIGQQETQYF.

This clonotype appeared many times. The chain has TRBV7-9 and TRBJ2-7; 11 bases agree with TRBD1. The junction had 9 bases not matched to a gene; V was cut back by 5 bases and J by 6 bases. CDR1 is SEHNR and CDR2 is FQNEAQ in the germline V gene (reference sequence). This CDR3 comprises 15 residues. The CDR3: CASSPRDRGASEQYF. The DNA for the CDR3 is TGTGCCAGCAGCCCCCGGGACAGGGGGGCGTCCGAGCAGTACTTC.